These 26 T cell receptor beta chains share one sample of origin, sequenced in a study of blood T cell repertoires in COVID-19 (dated by TCRdb to 2020 to 2022). The library was produced with the immunoSEQ multiplex PCR assay. Drawn from immuneACCESS, this table holds only the in-frame rearrangements with V and J called that TCRdb kept. Clones are partly lost; checked studies trace under half to an unresolved V gene and leave the rest unexplained. Counted in this sample were about 190,000 clones; roughly 86% of them appeared once. About 5.1% of the sample is taken by the ten largest. Sequencing used peripheral blood. These receptors originate from a woman in her seventies with active or convalescent COVID-19.

The CDR3 reads CASANSGRADEQFF. The DNA of the CDR3 is TGTGCCAGTGCAAATAGCGGGAGGGCCGATGAGCAGTTCTTC. V and J are TRBV6-5 and TRBJ2-1, with 11 bases that match TRBD2. After removal of 9 bases from V and 8 bases from J, the junction contained 9 bases not matched to a gene. The CDR3 has 14 amino acids. The germline CDR1 and CDR2 sequences are MNHEY and SVGAGI.

The rearrangement links TRBV7-2 to TRBJ2-3, with a tentative D call TRBD2 (6 bases). Germline loops: CDR1 SGHTA, CDR2 FQGNSA. This CDR3 region has 17 residues. With 6 bases removed from V and 1 base from J, the gap between germline ends came to 20 bases. As DNA, the CDR3 is TGTGCCAGCAGTTCGTTGGCGGACTACGAACGCACAGATACGCAGTATTTT. It is translated as CASSSLADYERTDTQYF.

This sequence joins TRBV5-5 and TRBJ2-7; TRBD1 matches 9 bases. Trimming took 4 bases from V and 5 from J; bases not matched to a gene: 10. The CDR3 contains 15 residues. Germline V gives CDR1 SGHKS, CDR2 YYEKEE (reference sequence). Here the CDR3 DNA reads TGTGCCAGCAGCCTCAGAGGGACAGGGCGTGACGAGCAGTACTTC. It encodes CASSLRGTGRDEQYF.

This clone was recorded only once. The V gene is TRBV6-5, the J gene TRBJ1-5; 7 positions agree with TRBD1. This CDR3 comprises 15 residues. Germline V gene sequence: CDR1 MNHEY, CDR2 SVGAGI. The V gene end was trimmed by 6 bases and the J gene end by 4 bases; junction bases not matched to a gene: 9. In DNA form, the CDR3 reads TGTGCCAGCAGGAAAGAAGGGGGCAGGAATCAGCCCCAGCATTTT. This codes for CASRKEGGRNQPQHF.

Concerning this clone: This specimen includes other DNA sequences encoding the same CDR3. This rearrangement joins TRBV7-2 to TRBJ2-3; 10 positions match TRBD2. Germline lookup yields CDR1 SGHTA and CDR2 FQGNSA. The CDR3 runs to 15 residues. V dropped 6 bases and J dropped 4; count of bases not matched to a gene: 7. CDR3 residues: CASSSLAGAPDTQYF. The CDR3 nucleotides read TGTGCCAGCAGTTCCCTAGCGGGGGCGCCAGATACGCAGTATTTT.

The chain recombines TRBV4-1 with TRBJ1-6; 9 nucleotides line up with TRBD1. CDR1 is MGHRA and CDR2 is YSYEKL in the germline V gene. The CDR3 loop spans 18 amino acids. Germline trimming cut 0 bases from V and 7 bases from J; bases unmatched to any gene: 10. In DNA form, the CDR3 reads TGCGCCAGCAGCCAAGATTTGGGACCCGGGACAGGGAATTCACCCCTCCACTTT. It translates to CASSQDLGPGTGNSPLHF.

CDR3 residues: CASSPGRQGGASYNEQFF. The CDR3 coding sequence is TGTGCCAGCTCACCGGGAAGACAGGGGGGTGCGTCCTACAATGAGCAGTTCTTC. The chain recombines TRBV18 with TRBJ2-1; 9 bases line up with TRBD1. The V and J ends lost 3 bases and 1 base, in that order; junction bases with no gene match: 10. Per the germline V gene, CDR1 is KGHSH and CDR2 is LQKENI. CDR3 size: 18 residues.

This chain uses TRBV24-1 with TRBJ2-1, with D maybe TRBD2 (5 bases). Germline loops: CDR1 KGHDR, CDR2 SFDVKD. V was shortened by 4 bases and J by 8 bases, with 14 bases between the two germline ends. The CDR3 has 14 residues. In DNA, the CDR3 is TGTGCCACCAGTGAGGCAGGAGGCCCCGATGAGCAGTTCTTC. Translating it yields CATSEAGGPDEQFF.

This clone was detected only once. The chain couples TRBV5-4 to TRBJ1-2; D possibly corresponds to TRBD1 (5 bases). CDR1 and CDR2 from the germline V gene are SGHNT and YYREEE (reference sequence). Deletions cut 2 bases from V and 4 bases from J, with 15 bases between. The CDR3 consists of 15 residues. CDR3: CASSFPGEGVYGYTF. The CDR3 nucleotides are TGTGCCAGCAGCTTCCCGGGGGAGGGTGTCTATGGCTACACCTTC.

This sequence joins TRBV21-1 and TRBJ1-1; no DNA check was done on the table's D call, TRBD1. TRBV21-1 is tagged as a pseudogene. This CDR3 contains 18 residues. Here the CDR3 reads CASSTDLVQGPSNTEAFF. The CDR3 DNA sequence: TGTGCCAGCAGCACCGACTTGGTACAGGGGCCTTCGAACACTGAAGCTTTCTTT.

The V gene is TRBV19, the J gene TRBJ1-1; perhaps TRBD1 as D (5 bases). This CDR3 comprises 13 residues. The ends were cut back, 7 bases at V and 3 bases at J, with 12 bases in the middle. Germline values: CDR1 LNHDA, CDR2 SQIVND (reference sequence). The CDR3 DNA reads TGTGCCAGTATGGGGCTTCTCTACACTGAAGCTTTCTTT. It specifies CASMGLLYTEAFF.

This chain links TRBV3-1 (or the pseudogene TRBV3-2) with TRBJ2-2; D not certain. This CDR3 has 15 residues. CDR1 LGHDT and CDR2 YNNKEL come from the germline V gene (reference sequence). Between the trimmed V and J ends, which lost 1 base and 1 base, there was a span of 7 bases. Here the CDR3 reads CASSQGYRNTGELFF. The CDR3 nucleotides are TGTGCCAGCAGCCAAGGATACAGGAACACCGGGGAGCTGTTTTTT.

The chain joins TRBV19 to TRBJ2-5; a possible D gene is TRBD1 (6 bases). The CDR3 is 14 residues long. Germline values: CDR1 LNHDA, CDR2 SQIVND (reference sequence). Trimming left V 5 bases short and J 4 bases short, with 14 bases between. The CDR3 here is CASSGRGRGETQYF. The DNA for the CDR3 is TGTGCCAGTAGTGGCAGGGGACGAGGAGAGACCCAGTACTTC.

V usage is TRBV2 and J usage is TRBJ1-5; D not resolved. The CDR3 is 14 residues long. Trimming stripped 3 bases from V and 7 bases from J, with 13 bases between. Germline CDR1 is SNHLY and CDR2 is FYNNEI. CDR3 residues: CASSDTVPVQPQHF. CDR3 bases: TGTGCCAGCAGTGATACAGTGCCCGTCCAGCCCCAGCATTTT. The variable domain in full, with the rest retrieved from reference TRBV2 and TRBJ1-5, is EPEVTQTPSHQVTQMGQEVILRCVPISNHLYFYWYRQILGQKVEFLVSFYNNEISEKSEIFDDQFSVERPDGSNFTLKIRSTKLEDSAMYFCASSDTVPVQPQHFGDGTRLSIL.

V and J are TRBV28 and TRBJ1-1; TRBD1 matches at 11 bases. V was clipped by 10 bases and J by 4 bases; unmatched bases: 5. Germline V gene data show CDR1 as MDHEN and CDR2 as SYDVKM. The length of the CDR3 is 13 residues. The CDR3 here is CATGQGGSTEAFF. Written as DNA, the CDR3 is TGTGCCACGGGACAGGGGGGGAGCACTGAAGCTTTCTTT. The entire variable domain, with the rest obtained from reference TRBV28 and TRBJ1-1, is as follows: DVKVTQSSRYLVKRTGEKVFLECVQDMDHENMFWYRQDPGLGLRLIYFSYDVKMKEKGDIPEGYSVSREKKERFSLILESASTNQTSMYLCATGQGGSTEAFFGQGTRLTVV.

The gene calls are TRBV5-6 and TRBJ2-1; 9 nucleotides align to TRBD2. Looked up from germline, CDR1 is SGHDT and CDR2 is YYEEEE. The trim removed 4 bases at V and 9 bases at J, leaving 14 bases unmatched. This CDR3 comprises 16 residues. The CDR3 loop reads CASSRMGLALLGEQFF. The CDR3 DNA follows: TGTGCCAGCAGCCGGATGGGACTAGCCCTACTAGGTGAGCAGTTCTTC.

V and J are TRBV6-5 and TRBJ2-7, with TRBD2 as a possible D gene (6 bases). Germline V gives CDR1 MNHEY, CDR2 SVGAGI. The V end lost 2 bases, the J end lost 1 base, and 12 bases lay between the germline ends. CDR3 size: 15 residues. CDR3 sequence reads: CASSYTAGLSYEQYF. CDR3 in DNA: TGTGCCAGCAGTTACACAGCGGGCCTATCCTACGAGCAGTACTTC.

Here the CDR3 reads CASRFRLAGGSTDTQYF. The CDR3 DNA is TGTGCCAGCCGGTTTCGACTAGCGGGAGGGAGCACAGATACGCAGTATTTT. This sequence joins TRBV18 and TRBJ2-3; 14 nucleotides agree with TRBD2. This CDR3 comprises 17 residues. Germline CDR1 KGHSH, CDR2 LQKENI. The V and J ends lost 8 bases and 0 bases, in that order; junction bases with no gene match: 7.

In this sample, this clone turned up a few times. The rearrangement links TRBV7-3 to TRBJ2-1, with D perhaps TRBD2 (6 bases). The CDR3 spans 15 residues. Trimming took 3 bases from V and 1 from J, leaving 10 bases between them. Germline V gene data show CDR1 as SGHTA and CDR2 as FQGTGA. The CDR3 protein is CASSFAGLSYNEQFF. The CDR3 nucleotides are TGTGCCAGCAGCTTTGCGGGGCTTTCCTACAATGAGCAGTTCTTC.

The genes are TRBV7-9 and TRBJ2-5; no reliable D call. The length of the CDR3 is 13 residues. The V end lost 4 bases, the J end lost 5 bases, and 11 bases lay between the germline ends. CDR1 is SEHNR and CDR2 is FQNEAQ in the germline V gene (reference sequence). CDR3 in amino acids: CASSYAVGETQYF. As DNA, the CDR3 is TGTGCCAGCAGCTACGCCGTCGGGGAGACCCAGTACTTC.

V gene TRBV15 combines with J gene TRBJ1-2; D is unclear. This CDR3 comprises 14 residues. V lost 0 bases and J 8 bases, leaving 13 bases between the germline ends. Germline loops: CDR1 LNHNV, CDR2 YYDKDF (reference sequence). The DNA for the CDR3 is TGTGCCACCAGCAGAGATATAGGAGGGCGCGGCTACACCTTC. The encoded protein is CATSRDIGGRGYTF.

This sequence joins TRBV6-2 or TRBV6-3 and TRBJ2-4; tentatively, D is TRBD1 (5 bases). CDR1 and CDR2 from the germline V gene are MNHEY and SVGEGT. This CDR3 region has 17 residues. Trimming cost V 1 base and J 6 bases, with 19 bases left between them. The CDR3 spells CASSYLAPERGGNIQYF. In DNA, the CDR3 is TGTGCCAGCAGTTACTTGGCGCCGGAAAGGGGTGGAAACATTCAGTACTTC.

The J gene is TRBJ2-1, the V gene TRBV9; D unresolved. This CDR3 region has 11 residues. Germline-derived CDR1 and CDR2 are SGDLS and YYNGEE. The ends were cut back, 9 bases at V and 6 bases at J, with 10 bases in the middle. The CDR3, as DNA: TGTGCCACTCTATTTTCCAATGAGCAGTTCTTC. Its translation is CATLFSNEQFF.

This clone has only one observation. The V and J genes are TRBV28 and TRBJ1-2; D ambiguous. Trimming cost V 8 bases and J 4 bases, with 5 bases left between them. The length of the CDR3 is 10 residues. Germline assignment: CDR1 MDHEN and CDR2 SYDVKM. The CDR3, as DNA: TGTGCCAGCGGGAGCTATGGCTACACCTTC. Translating gives CASGSYGYTF.

This clone has just one count. The rearrangement joins TRBV4-1 to TRBJ2-7, with TRBD2 identical over 7 bases. Germline V lookup: CDR1 MGHRA, CDR2 YSYEKL. J lost 5 bases, V lost 1 base, and 11 bases had no gene match. The CDR3 has 16 residues. CDR3 amino acids: CASSQGLGGSINEQYF. The CDR3 DNA sequence: TGCGCCAGCAGCCAAGGATTGGGCGGGAGTATCAACGAGCAGTACTTC.

The chain recombines TRBV30 with TRBJ1-1, with 9 bases identical to TRBD1. Germline values: CDR1 GTSNPN, CDR2 SVGIG (reference sequence). The CDR3 spans 14 residues. V shed 3 bases, J shed 3 bases, and the junction held 5 bases outside the gene matches. This CDR3 is CAWSRDREDTEAFF. CDR3 DNA: TGTGCCTGGAGCCGGGACAGGGAAGACACTGAAGCTTTCTTT.